These 18 T cell receptor beta chains originate from one sample sequenced in a study of PD-1 blockade in classical Hodgkin lymphoma. Indicated time point: cycle 4 day 1 (C4D1), after about 6 weeks of nivolumab. Every one of the patients relapsed after autologous stem cell transplantation (brentuximab vedotin exposure was variable). Assay: immunoSEQ multiplex PCR; the TCRdb copy retains only in-frame clones and omits some. The sample has around 90,000 clones; around 80% are singletons. The specimen comprised peripheral blood mononuclear cells (PBMCs), sampled before the fourth cycle of nivolumab. The receptor set was obtained from a human donor with classical Hodgkin lymphoma.

V usage is TRBV6-5 and J usage is TRBJ2-1; TRBD2 agrees at 11 bases. The CDR3 sequence is 15 residues long. Germline V lookup: CDR1 MNHEY, CDR2 SVGAGI. J lost 2 bases, V lost 6 bases, and 3 bases had no gene match. The CDR3 DNA sequence: TGTGCCAGCAGCCCACTAGCGGGAGCCTACAATGAGCAGTTCTTC. It specifies CASSPLAGAYNEQFF.

The chain uses TRBV9 and TRBJ2-3; D remains unclear. The V end lost 0 bases, the J end lost 0 bases, and 11 bases lay between the germline ends. The CDR3 runs to 16 residues. CDR1 and CDR2 (germline): SGDLS, YYNGEE. The CDR3 region is CASSVGLLTSTDTQYF. The CDR3 DNA sequence: TGTGCCAGCAGCGTAGGCCTCCTTACAAGCACAGATACGCAGTATTTT.

The gene calls are TRBV27 and TRBJ2-7, with 9 bases matching TRBD2. The CDR3 loop spans 14 amino acids. Germline assignment: CDR1 MNHEY and CDR2 SMNVEV (reference sequence). The trim removed 6 bases at V and 4 bases at J, leaving 7 bases unmatched. In DNA, the CDR3 is TGTGCCAGCAGCCCCGGGACTAGCCTGTACGAGCAGTACTTC. Translation gives CASSPGTSLYEQYF.

The rearrangement uses TRBV5-1 and TRBJ1-2, with a possible D match to TRBD1 (6 bases). CDR1 SGHRS and CDR2 YFSETQ come from the germline V gene. There are 13 residues in the CDR3. V lost 4 bases and J lost 7, with 14 bases in between. This chain's CDR3 is CASSHTGLGGYTF. The CDR3 region has the DNA TGCGCCAGCAGCCACACAGGGCTCGGTGGCTACACCTTC.

The chain uses TRBV7-6 and TRBJ2-7; D call uncertain. Germline V lookup: CDR1 SGHVS, CDR2 FNYEAQ. The CDR3 is made up of 14 amino acids. V dropped 4 bases and J dropped 0 bases, with 10 bases sitting between them. The CDR3 DNA is TGTGCCAGCAGCTCCTCGCGGAGCTCCTACGAGCAGTACTTC. Translated: CASSSSRSSYEQYF. Variable domain in full (rest from reference TRBV7-6 and TRBJ2-7): GAGVSQSPRYKVTKRGQDVALRCDPISGHVSLYWYRQALGQGPEFLTYFNYEAQQDKSGLPNDRFSAERPEGSISTLTIQRTEQRDSAMYRCASSSSRSSYEQYFGPGTRLTVT.

V and J are TRBV12-1 and TRBJ2-7; TRBD2, as called in the table, went unchecked against the DNA. TRBV12-1 is shown as a pseudogene. This CDR3 comprises 23 residues. CDR3 residues: CASSFVRGTSGSSRGLSSYEQYF. CDR3 nucleotide sequence: TGTGCCAGCAGCTTTGTGCGGGGGACTAGCGGGAGTTCGCGGGGGTTGAGCTCCTACGAGCAGTACTTC.

Only a few counts were recorded for this clone. The chain is built from TRBV30 and TRBJ2-1, with TRBD2 matching 9 bases. The V gene's germline CDR1 is GTSNPN and CDR2 SVGIG (reference sequence). CDR3 size: 11 residues. The CDR3 region is CVAGVYNEQFF. CDR3 DNA: TGTGTAGCGGGAGTCTACAATGAGCAGTTCTTC.

The V and J genes are TRBV9 and TRBJ1-2; maybe TRBD1 (6 bases). The ends were cut back, 0 bases at V and 10 bases at J, with 25 bases in the middle. Germline V CDR1 and CDR2: SGDLS, YYNGEE. The CDR3 contains 17 residues. CDR3 amino acids: CASSVASPRGGAGAYTF. The CDR3 bases are TGTGCCAGCAGCGTAGCGAGTCCCCGGGGGGGGGCAGGCGCCTACACCTTC.

V is TRBV28 and J is TRBJ1-4; 9 positions match TRBD1. Germline values: CDR1 MDHEN, CDR2 SYDVKM. The ends lost 4 bases at V and 13 bases at J; junction bases unmatched: 4. The CDR3 runs 12 residues. Here the CDR3 DNA reads TGTGCCAGCAGTTCGCGACAGGGGGGACTGTTTTTT. Encoded protein: CASSSRQGGLFF.

This clone came up once. The chain joins TRBV6-5 to TRBJ2-7, with 8 positions matching TRBD1. V shed 6 bases, J shed 4 bases, and the junction held 8 bases outside the gene matches. The CDR3 runs to 14 residues. CDR1 is MNHEY and CDR2 is SVGAGI in the germline V gene. In DNA form, the CDR3 reads TGTGCCAGCAGCCGCGGACAGGGCGGATACGAGCAGTACTTC. Amino acids: CASSRGQGGYEQYF.

This chain joins TRBV6-5 and TRBJ1-5; D remains ambiguous. The germline CDR1 and CDR2 sequences are MNHEY and SVGAGI. The CDR3 contains 13 residues. Trimming left V 6 bases short and J 4 bases short, with 10 bases between. The CDR3 DNA is TGTGCCAGCAGCAGTACATCAAATCAGCCCCAGCATTTT. Its protein product is CASSSTSNQPQHF.

The chain has TRBV10-3 and TRBJ1-2; TRBD1 matches 7 bases. Germline V lookup: CDR1 ENHRY, CDR2 SYGVKD. The CDR3 is made up of 14 amino acids. V dropped 4 bases and J dropped 8; count of bases not matched to a gene: 10. The CDR3 here is CAISGSGQDRGYTF. CDR3 coding DNA: TGTGCCATCAGTGGCTCAGGACAGGACCGGGGCTACACCTTC.

The gene calls are TRBV5-1 and TRBJ2-7; maybe TRBD2 (6 bases). V was trimmed by 0 bases and J by 4 bases, leaving 11 bases between them. Germline assignment: CDR1 SGHRS and CDR2 YFSETQ. The CDR3 covers 14 residues. The DNA of the CDR3 is TGCGCCAGCAGCTTGGCAGCTAGCGAGTACGAGCAGTACTTC. This sequence encodes CASSLAASEYEQYF.

The rearrangement uses TRBV5-5 and TRBJ1-1, with 9 bases that match TRBD1. CDR1 and CDR2 (germline): SGHKS, YYEKEE (reference sequence). This CDR3 is built from 18 residues. J was trimmed by 0 bases and V by 4 bases; bases with no gene match: 13. The CDR3 protein is CASSSRLGTGLLNTEAFF. Here the CDR3 DNA reads TGTGCCAGCAGCAGCCGACTCGGGACAGGGTTATTGAACACTGAAGCTTTCTTT.

CDR3 sequence (DNA): TGTGCCAGCTCACCAACGGCGGGGTCCGAATCACCCCTCCACTTT. This translates into CASSPTAGSESPLHF. The chain employs TRBV18 and TRBJ1-6; D unresolved. Trimming pared 2 bases from V and 10 bases from J, leaving 15 bases between. Germline V lookup: CDR1 KGHSH, CDR2 LQKENI. CDR3 length: 15 amino acids.

V usage is TRBV5-6 and J usage is TRBJ1-2; 9 bases are shared with TRBD1. CDR3 size: 16 residues. The V gene end was trimmed by 4 bases and the J gene end by 6 bases; junction bases not matched to a gene: 13. CDR1 is SGHDT, CDR2 YYEEEE, per germline. CDR3 amino acids: CASSGAQQGAAHGYTF. The DNA of the CDR3 is TGTGCCAGCAGCGGAGCCCAACAGGGGGCAGCACATGGCTACACCTTC.

This clone has just a few counts. The rearrangement links TRBV6-5 to TRBJ2-3; D remains unclear. The CDR3 covers 12 residues. CDR1 is MNHEY, CDR2 SVGAGI, per germline. Trimming took 0 bases from V and 5 from J, leaving 3 bases between them. In nucleotides, the CDR3 is TGTGCCAGCAGTTACTCCGGAGATACGCAGTATTTT. Translated: CASSYSGDTQYF.

This clone has just a few counts. The chain links TRBV5-4 to TRBJ2-5; 11 bases line up with TRBD1. The CDR3 has 14 amino acids. CDR1 and CDR2 (germline): SGHNT, YYREEE (reference sequence). V gave up 3 bases and J gave up 2 bases; unmatched junction bases: 0. CDR3: CASSWDRGQETQYF. In DNA form, the CDR3 reads TGTGCCAGCAGCTGGGACAGGGGGCAAGAGACCCAGTACTTC.